This T cell receptor (beta chain) was profiled in a study of shared clonotypes between healthy human individuals. For the study at large: A couple of women and three men aged 18 to 49 served as donors. There were three CD4 naive, three CD4 memory, two CD8 naive and one CD8 memory plates per donor. General study results and limits: The low donor count limited represented genetic and exposure-history diversity.

V was cut by 4 bases and J by 9 bases, with 16 bases left in between. CDR3 length: 14 residues. Germline CDR1 reads SGHAT; CDR2 reads FQNNGV. This table comes from immunoSEQ multiplex PCR, and its TCRdb copy is limited to in-frame clones, with some not included. This sample has hundreds of thousands of clones, with 95% to 98% found just once. Those who donated, Caucasian adults without exception, all lived in Nashville, Tennessee. On this clone itself: Its matching antigen is unknown.

Input material: naive CD4+ T cells sorted from blood. As to subset: CD45RA+ positively selected. The TCR sequence derives from a woman aged 25-40 years in good health. The gene calls are TRBV11-2 and TRBJ2-1; tentatively, D is TRBD1 or TRBD2 (5 bases each). CDR3 sequence reads: CASSSYPRGTEQFF. The CDR3 coding sequence is TGTGCCAGCAGCTCGTACCCTCGGGGCACTGAGCAGTTCTTC. The variable domain in full, with the rest retrieved from reference TRBV11-2 and TRBJ2-1, is EAGVAQSPRYKIIEKRQSVAFWCNPISGHATLYWYQQILGQGPKLLIQFQNNGVVDDSQLPKDRFSAERLKGVDSTLKIQPAKLEDSAVYLCASSSYPRGTEQFFGPGTRLTVL.